This T cell receptor beta chain was found in a study of cytomegalovirus exposure and HLA in healthy donors. This PCR relied on a set of 60 Vbeta primers and 13 Jbeta primers. Sequenced by immunoSEQ multiplex PCR; TCRdb stores in-frame clones only, minus some. Of more than 150,000 clones in the sample, 82% were seen once. The germline gives CDR1 GTSNPN, CDR2 SVGIG (reference sequence). The length of the CDR3 is 14 residues. V shed 0 bases and J shed 1 base, with 7 bases lying between them. This sequence originates from a man in his forties or fifties in good health and CMV-seronegative. V usage is TRBV30 and J usage is TRBJ1-3; D is ambiguous. Sequenced sample: PBMCs. CDR3 sequence (DNA): TGTGCCTGGAGTGTAGGAGTTTCTGGAAACACCATATATTTT. Residues: CAWSVGVSGNTIYF.